This passage covers 30 T cell receptor beta chains from one sample sequenced in a study of blood T cells in healthy people across ages. The use of a sample-barcoded 5' primer and a J-beta primer mix characterized a second PCR of roughly 7 to 11 cycles. Via MiXCR, TCRdb re-called the 5' RACE reads, giving one row per CDR3 protein. The top ten hold roughly 3.7% of the sample, which has 1.5 million or so distinct CDR3 sequences, approximately 39% seen once. The sequencing sample was made of blood. Every receptor here comes from a woman under 30 in good health.

V is TRBV27 and J is TRBJ1-2; maybe TRBD1 (6 bases). The CDR3 has 15 amino acids. CDR1 is MNHEY, CDR2 SMNVEV, per germline (reference sequence). V dropped 8 bases and J dropped 3 bases, with 19 bases sitting between them. The CDR3 sequence: CASLGFGTTYYGYTF. The CDR3 DNA sequence: TGTGCCAGCCTAGGCTTCGGGACAACCTACTATGGCTACACCTTC.

The gene calls are TRBV6-2 or TRBV6-3 and TRBJ1-2; D call uncertain. V lost 6 bases to trimming and J lost 9 bases, with 20 bases between them. In germline, CDR1 is MNHEY, CDR2 SVGEGT. The CDR3 runs to 14 residues. The CDR3 DNA reads TGTGCCAGCAGGAATTTGGACCCCGGATGGCGCTACACCTTC. Residues: CASRNLDPGWRYTF.

This clonotype was observed a handful of times. This chain links TRBV6-5 with TRBJ1-2; D is unresolved. CDR1 and CDR2 (germline): MNHEY, SVGAGI. Deletions cut 0 bases from V and 3 bases from J, with 11 bases between. This CDR3 region has 15 residues. The CDR3: CASSYSASQDYGYTF. Written as DNA, the CDR3 is TGTGCCAGCAGTTACTCTGCTTCCCAAGACTATGGCTACACCTTC.

This chain joins TRBV12-3 or TRBV12-4 and TRBJ2-3; a possible D gene is TRBD2 (6 bases). CDR3 length: 16 residues. Trimming took off 6 bases at V and 5 bases at J, with 21 bases between the two ends. The CDR3 sequence is CASSPRGTLLGDTQYF. CDR3 coding DNA: TGTGCCAGCAGCCCACGGGGGACCCTCCTTGGAGATACGCAGTATTTT.

This clonotype was detected only a few times. The CDR3 region has the DNA TGTGCCAGCAGAGGGAGACAGGGACAGAGCTACAATGAGCAGTTCTTC. This translates into CASRGRQGQSYNEQFF. The chain employs TRBV28 and TRBJ2-1; 7 bases match TRBD1. The CDR3 is made up of 16 amino acids. V shed 6 bases, J shed 3 bases, and the junction held 11 bases outside the gene matches. The germline CDR1 and CDR2 sequences are MDHEN and SYDVKM.

This clonotype was seen more than once but under ten times. CDR3 sequence reads: CSAREDRGNQPQHF. The CDR3 DNA reads TGCAGTGCTAGGGAAGACAGGGGGAATCAGCCCCAGCATTTT. This chain connects TRBV20-1 to TRBJ1-5; 9 positions agree with TRBD1. This CDR3 is built from 14 residues. Germline CDR1 DFQATT, CDR2 SNEGSKA (reference sequence). The trim removed 3 bases at V and 4 bases at J, leaving 4 bases unmatched.

This clonotype appeared many times. The gene calls are TRBV25-1 and TRBJ2-7; D is uncertain. The germline V gene has CDR1 MGHDK and CDR2 SYGVNS. The ends were cut back, 6 bases at V and 3 bases at J, with 6 bases in the middle. The CDR3 loop spans 11 amino acids. The CDR3 DNA reads as TGTGCCAGCAGCGAAGACTACGAGCAGTACTTC. Protein sequence: CASSEDYEQYF.

The chain recombines TRBV20-1 with TRBJ2-4; D is uncertain. The CDR3 totals 14 residues. V dropped 6 bases and J dropped 0 bases, with 12 bases sitting between them. Per germline, CDR1 DFQATT and CDR2 SNEGSKA (reference sequence). CDR3 DNA sequence: TGCAGTGCCACAGTGAACCAAGCCAAAAACATTCAGTACTTC. As protein: CSATVNQAKNIQYF.

The J gene is TRBJ1-5, the V gene TRBV2; D ambiguous. Trimming shortened V by 8 bases and J by 2 bases, and 10 bases separated the two germline ends. Germline CDR1 and CDR2: SNHLY and FYNNEI. The CDR3 length is 13 residues. The CDR3 loop is CASVSGGNQPQHF. The CDR3 DNA follows: TGTGCCAGCGTTTCAGGTGGCAATCAGCCCCAGCATTTT.

The chain links TRBV4-2 to TRBJ2-7; tentatively, D is TRBD1 (5 bases). The CDR3 length is 13 residues. Germline assignment: CDR1 LGHNA and CDR2 YNFKEQ. The V end lost 2 bases, the J end lost 4 bases, and 9 bases lay between the germline ends. CDR3 nucleotides: TGTGCCAGCAGCCAAATGACAGAATACGAGCAGTACTTC. This codes for CASSQMTEYEQYF.

The J gene is TRBJ1-1, the V gene TRBV6-1; D is unresolved. The CDR3 has 11 amino acids. Between the trimmed V and J ends, which lost 9 bases and 8 bases, there was a span of 13 bases. Per germline, CDR1 MNHNS and CDR2 SASEGT. Here the CDR3 reads CASTGGREAFF. The CDR3 region has the DNA TGTGCCAGTACGGGCGGGAGGGAAGCTTTCTTT.

The chain has TRBV6-2 or TRBV6-3 and TRBJ2-5, with D maybe TRBD1 (5 bases). The end of the DNA aligns better with TRBJ2-7, so the J call may be wrong. The CDR3 contains 14 residues. Germline V lookup: CDR1 MNHEY, CDR2 SVGEGT. In nucleotides, the CDR3 is TGTGCCAGCAGGAGACAGACATACACCTACGAGCAGTACTTC. It specifies CASRRQTYTYEQYF.

This clonotype turned up a few times. V and J are TRBV27 and TRBJ2-3; TRBD1 agrees at 9 bases. Trimming took 7 bases from V and 4 from J; bases not matched to a gene: 6. CDR1 MNHEY and CDR2 SMNVEV come from the germline V gene (reference sequence). The CDR3 covers 14 residues. Written as DNA, the CDR3 is TGTGCCAGCAAAGGGACAGGGAGGCCAGATACGCAGTATTTT. This codes for CASKGTGRPDTQYF.

The chain recombines TRBV28 with TRBJ2-3, with D hard to call. The V gene's germline CDR1 is MDHEN and CDR2 SYDVKM. The CDR3 totals 12 residues. Trimming left V 2 bases short and J 7 bases short, with 7 bases between. The CDR3 DNA reads TGTGCCAGCAGTTTAACACGCAATACGCAGTATTTT. This sequence encodes CASSLTRNTQYF.

In regard to this clonotype: The junction departs from the called germline gene at one end, perhaps through a read error. The chain recombines TRBV12-3 or TRBV12-4 with TRBJ2-1, with D tentatively TRBD2 (7 bases). The CDR3 spans 15 residues. In DNA form, the CDR3 reads TGTGTCAGCAGTCAAACTAGTGGGGGGGCCAATGAGCAGTTCTTC. Amino acids: CVSSQTSGGANEQFF.

The rearrangement joins TRBV9 to TRBJ2-3, with TRBD2 as a possible D gene (5 bases). The CDR3 length is 14 residues. The V and J ends lost 8 bases and 4 bases respectively, with 17 bases between them. Germline lookup yields CDR1 SGDLS and CDR2 YYNGEE. CDR3 protein: CASAPLEASDTQYF. For the CDR3, the DNA is TGTGCCAGTGCCCCACTAGAAGCCTCAGATACGCAGTATTTT.

The chain has TRBV29-1 and TRBJ1-1; no reliable D call. The CDR3 is 16 residues long. Germline loops: CDR1 SQVTM, CDR2 ANQGSEA. Trimming stripped 4 bases from V and 1 base from J, with 19 bases between. Written as DNA, the CDR3 is TGCAGCGTTGGCTCGAAGGGTGGCGGATCGAACACTGAAGCTTTCTTT. Protein: CSVGSKGGGSNTEAFF.

The V gene is TRBV20-1, the J gene TRBJ2-1; no firm D call. V was shortened by 0 bases and J by 0 bases, with 6 bases between the two germline ends. The CDR3 is made up of 14 amino acids. The germline V gene has CDR1 DFQATT and CDR2 SNEGSKA (reference sequence). CDR3 coding DNA: TGCAGTGCTAGAGATCAAGACTCCTACAATGAGCAGTTCTTC. It yields the protein CSARDQDSYNEQFF.

This clonotype has a handful of counts. This rearrangement joins TRBV20-1 to TRBJ2-1; TRBD2 might be the D (8 bases). The CDR3 consists of 13 residues. CDR1 and CDR2 from the germline V gene are DFQATT and SNEGSKA (reference sequence). The ends were cut back, 2 bases at V and 10 bases at J, with 15 bases in the middle. The CDR3 DNA reads as TGCAGTGCTAGAAGCGGGGGAGGGGGCGAGCAGTTCTTC. Translated: CSARSGGGGEQFF.

The chain recombines TRBV2 with TRBJ2-1; D remains ambiguous. V gave up 2 bases and J gave up 7 bases, with 9 bases separating them. Germline V gene sequence: CDR1 SNHLY, CDR2 FYNNEI. The CDR3 length is 13 residues. CDR3 loop: CASSEIAWNEQFF. CDR3 DNA: TGTGCCAGCAGTGAAATCGCGTGGAATGAGCAGTTCTTC.

This clonotype has a count of ten or more. V and J are TRBV10-3 and TRBJ2-1, with 7 positions matching TRBD2. This CDR3 is 14 amino acids long. Germline V CDR1 and CDR2: ENHRY, SYGVKD. Germline trimming cut 8 bases from V and 8 bases from J; bases unmatched to any gene: 12. The CDR3 protein is CAIGEGVAIYEQFF. As DNA, the CDR3 is TGTGCCATCGGGGAGGGAGTAGCCATCTATGAGCAGTTCTTC.

The CDR3 DNA follows: TGCGCCAGCAGCTTGATGGCGGGAGTCAGTCCAGATACGCAGTATTTT. It is translated as CASSLMAGVSPDTQYF. The V call is TRBV5-1, the J call TRBJ2-3; 7 bases align to TRBD2. Germline trimming cut 1 base from V and 4 bases from J; bases unmatched to any gene: 9. CDR3 length: 16 residues. Germline-derived CDR1 and CDR2 are SGHRS and YFSETQ.

This clonotype appeared a few times. This chain connects TRBV9 to TRBJ1-4, with 10 bases that match TRBD1. V shed 1 base, J shed 6 bases, and the junction held 3 bases outside the gene matches. CDR1 and CDR2 (germline): SGDLS, YYNGEE. The CDR3 covers 15 residues. The CDR3 coding sequence is TGTGCCAGCAGCGTATACGGGACAGGGGATGAAAAACTGTTTTTT. This sequence encodes CASSVYGTGDEKLFF.

V is TRBV7-2 and J is TRBJ1-4, with 11 bases aligning to TRBD1. The CDR3 runs 16 residues. Germline CDR1 SGHTA, CDR2 FQGNSA. V shed 6 bases and J 6 bases; nucleotides not matched to a gene: 9. CDR3 region: CASRGGTGGFHEKLFF. The CDR3 DNA reads as TGTGCCAGCAGGGGGGGGACAGGGGGATTTCATGAAAAACTGTTTTTT.

The chain employs TRBV7-6 and TRBJ2-3, with D unclear. Deletions cut 2 bases from V and 0 bases from J, with 12 bases between. This CDR3 spans 16 amino acids. Germline V lookup: CDR1 SGHVS, CDR2 FNYEAQ. CDR3 loop: CASSLLPDSSTDTQYF. The CDR3 nucleotides read TGTGCCAGCAGCTTATTGCCGGATTCTAGCACAGATACGCAGTATTTT. The full variable domain, its missing parts supplied by reference TRBV7-6 and TRBJ2-3, is GAGVSQSPRYKVTKRGQDVALRCDPISGHVSLYWYRQALGQGPEFLTYFNYEAQQDKSGLPNDRFSAERPEGSISTLTIQRTEQRDSAMYRCASSLLPDSSTDTQYFGPGTRLTVL.

The V gene is TRBV7-9, the J gene TRBJ2-5, with a possible D match to TRBD1 (7 bases). CDR3 length equals 14 residues. The V end was cut by 5 bases, the J end by 4 bases, with 14 bases between. Germline V gene lookup returns CDR1 SEHNR and CDR2 FQNEAQ (reference sequence). CDR3 DNA sequence: TGTGCCAGCAGCGCAACGCGGGACAGAGAGACCCAGTACTTC. This gives the protein CASSATRDRETQYF.

This clonotype occurred a few times. The chain is built from TRBV20-1 and TRBJ1-2; D is possibly TRBD1 (5 bases). The CDR3 consists of 14 residues. V was shortened by 2 bases and J by 5 bases, with 15 bases between the two germline ends. Germline values: CDR1 DFQATT, CDR2 SNEGSKA (reference sequence). The CDR3 is CSARRGQGAYGYTF. Written as DNA, the CDR3 is TGCAGTGCTAGAAGAGGTCAGGGAGCTTATGGCTACACCTTC.

Ten or more counts support this clonotype. This chain links TRBV7-2 with TRBJ1-1; tentative D call: TRBD1 (6 bases). CDR3 size: 15 residues. V gave up 1 base and J gave up 0 bases, with 9 bases separating them. CDR1 and CDR2 from the germline V gene are SGHTA and FQGNSA. In DNA, the CDR3 is TGTGCCAGCAGCTTAGGGACAGCATTGAACACTGAAGCTTTCTTT. This encodes CASSLGTALNTEAFF. The full variable domain, completed using reference TRBV7-2 and TRBJ1-1, is GAGVSQSPSNKVTEKGKDVELRCDPISGHTALYWYRQSLGQGLEFLIYFQGNSAPDKSGLPSDRFSAERTGGSVSTLTIQRTQQEDSAVYLCASSLGTALNTEAFFGQGTRLTVV.

Comments on this clonotype: A junction boundary mismatches the germline segment, possibly from a read error. The V call is TRBV7-2, the J call TRBJ2-5; no definite D call. Per germline, CDR1 SGHTA and CDR2 FQGNSA. This CDR3 has 14 amino acids. In nucleotides, the CDR3 is TGTGCCGGCAGCTTAGATAGGTACCAAGAGACCCAGTACTTC. Protein: CAGSLDRYQETQYF.

The chain joins TRBV20-1 to TRBJ2-7, with D maybe TRBD2 (5 bases). Germline V gene sequence: CDR1 DFQATT, CDR2 SNEGSKA (reference sequence). This CDR3 comprises 13 residues. The CDR3 region is CSALSGYSYEQYF. As DNA, the CDR3 is TGCAGCGCTTTAAGCGGTTACTCCTACGAGCAGTACTTC.